This T cell receptor (beta chain) appears in the sequencing data of a study of T cell responses to AZD1222 COVID-19 vaccine. General study points: CD4 TCRs linked to vaccination spanned spike, dominating at 160-218 and 743-854. Researchers took repertoire samples only after the peak T cell response had come. Reportedly, close to half of spike-specific TCRs are directed against unmutated variant regions. Following two doses of AZD1222, Spike-specific TCR breadth and depth rose.

CDR3 length: 14 amino acids. The V gene lost 5 bases and the J gene lost 0 bases, with 10 bases spanning the gap. CDR1 is MDHEN, CDR2 SYDVKM, per germline. As regards this clone: The target antigen is unknown.

Libraries were prepared by immunoSEQ multiplex PCR; TCRdb keeps only in-frame clonotypes and omits some of them. The data contain 45,000 to 55,000 clones, around four fifths of them seen just once; the ten biggest clones take up roughly 20%. This TCR derives from an adult in good health. This specimen was peripheral blood, taken on day 0 of MenACWY control vaccination. The chain joins TRBV28 to TRBJ1-2, with D unclear. In DNA, the CDR3 is TGTGCCAGCAGTATCGGGAGGGCTAACTATGGCTACACCTTC. The encoded protein is CASSIGRANYGYTF.